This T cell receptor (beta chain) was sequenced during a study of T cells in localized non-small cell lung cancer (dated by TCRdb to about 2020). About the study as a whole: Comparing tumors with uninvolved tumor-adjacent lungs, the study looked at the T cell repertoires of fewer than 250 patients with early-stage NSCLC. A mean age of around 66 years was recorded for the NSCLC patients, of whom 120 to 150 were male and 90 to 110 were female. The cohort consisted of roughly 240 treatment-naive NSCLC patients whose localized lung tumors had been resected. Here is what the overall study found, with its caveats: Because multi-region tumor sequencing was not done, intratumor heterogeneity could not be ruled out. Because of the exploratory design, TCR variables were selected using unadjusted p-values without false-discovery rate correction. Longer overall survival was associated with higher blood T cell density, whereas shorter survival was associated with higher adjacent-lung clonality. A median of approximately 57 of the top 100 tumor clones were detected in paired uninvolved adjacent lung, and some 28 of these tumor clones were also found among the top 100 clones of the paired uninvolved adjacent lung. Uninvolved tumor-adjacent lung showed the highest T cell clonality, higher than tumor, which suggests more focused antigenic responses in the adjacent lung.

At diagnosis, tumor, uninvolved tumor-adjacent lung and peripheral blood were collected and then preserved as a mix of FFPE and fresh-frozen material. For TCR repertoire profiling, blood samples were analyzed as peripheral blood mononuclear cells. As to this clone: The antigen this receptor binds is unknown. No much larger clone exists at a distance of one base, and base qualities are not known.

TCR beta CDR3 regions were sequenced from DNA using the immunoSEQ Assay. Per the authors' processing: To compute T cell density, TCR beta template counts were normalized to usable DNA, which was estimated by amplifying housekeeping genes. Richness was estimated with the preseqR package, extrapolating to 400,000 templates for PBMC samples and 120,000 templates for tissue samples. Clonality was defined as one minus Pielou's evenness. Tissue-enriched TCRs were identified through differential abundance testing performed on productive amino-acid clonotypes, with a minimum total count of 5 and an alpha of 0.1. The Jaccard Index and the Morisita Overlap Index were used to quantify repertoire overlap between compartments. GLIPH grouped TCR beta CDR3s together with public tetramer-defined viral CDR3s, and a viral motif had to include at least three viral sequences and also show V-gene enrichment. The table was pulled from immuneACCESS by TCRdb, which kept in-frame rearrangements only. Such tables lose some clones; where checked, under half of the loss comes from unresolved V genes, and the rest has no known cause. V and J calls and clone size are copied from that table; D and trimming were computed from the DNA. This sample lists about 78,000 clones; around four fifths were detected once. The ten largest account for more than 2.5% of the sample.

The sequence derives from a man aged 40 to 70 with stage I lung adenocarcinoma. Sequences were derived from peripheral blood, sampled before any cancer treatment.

The sequence in DNA is TGTGCCAGCGACGGAAGTTTTCCTTCGAGCACCGGGGAGCTGTTTTTT. The resulting protein is CASDGSFPSSTGELFF. The sequence links TRBV25-1 to TRBJ2-2; there is no confident call for the D gene. V is cut by 8 bases and J by 4 bases, and the space between the germline ends is 20 bases. From the cysteine through the phenylalanine, the CDR3 covers 16 amino acids. CDR3 DNA only is kept here, 48 bases in frame from base 1. CDR1 and CDR2 were assigned from the germline V gene as MGHDK and SYGVNS.